This passage covers 27 T cell receptor beta chains from one sample sequenced in a study of blood T cell repertoires in COVID-19. Only in-frame clones appear in the TCRdb table, and some are missing; sequencing was by immunoSEQ multiplex PCR. The sample consists of around 50,000 clones, roughly 82% of them appearing once. The material sequenced was peripheral blood. The receptors were sampled from a woman aged 55-69 years with acute or convalescent COVID-19.

The rearrangement links TRBV10-1 to TRBJ2-3; D may be TRBD1 (6 bases). Trimming shortened V by 8 bases and J by 1 base, and 19 bases separated the two germline ends. Germline-derived CDR1 and CDR2 are WNHNN and SYGVQD (reference sequence). The CDR3 sequence is 16 residues long. DNA of the CDR3: TGCGCCAGCGAACGACCGGGACACAAACGCACAGATACGCAGTATTTT. This translates into CASERPGHKRTDTQYF.

The genes are TRBV4-2 and TRBJ2-2, with D maybe TRBD2 (7 bases). This CDR3 comprises 15 residues. Germline CDR1 LGHNA, CDR2 YNFKEQ. V lost 4 bases to trimming and J lost 5 bases, with 14 bases between them. This CDR3 reads CASSPRGAVTGELFF. The CDR3 nucleotides read TGTGCCAGCAGCCCCCGGGGGGCCGTGACCGGGGAGCTGTTTTTT.

The chain couples TRBV5-6 to TRBJ1-5; D gene unclear. V gave up 1 base and J gave up 0 bases, with 14 bases separating them. Per germline, CDR1 SGHDT and CDR2 YYEEEE. The CDR3 has 17 amino acids. The CDR3 here is CASSLRPVGNSNQPQHF. Here the CDR3 DNA reads TGTGCCAGCAGCTTGCGACCAGTCGGGAATAGCAATCAGCCCCAGCATTTT.

CDR3 coding DNA: TGCGCCAGCAGCAACCCGGACAGGAGAGATGGCTACACCTTC. It translates to CASSNPDRRDGYTF. The rearrangement uses TRBV5-1 and TRBJ1-2; TRBD1 matches at 7 bases. The V segment lost 4 bases and the J segment 6 bases; nucleotides outside the gene matches: 9. In germline, CDR1 is SGHRS, CDR2 YFSETQ. This CDR3 is 14 amino acids long.

The CDR3 DNA is TGTGCCAGCAGCCCGACGGGTCCGAACACTGAAGCTTTCTTT. Encoded protein: CASSPTGPNTEAFF. J is TRBJ1-1 and V is TRBV3-1 (or the pseudogene TRBV3-2), with unresolved D. Germline CDR1 LGHDT, CDR2 YNNKEL (reference sequence). CDR3 size: 14 residues. V lost 4 bases and J lost 1, with 10 bases in between.

The V and J genes are TRBV29-1 and TRBJ1-3; the D gene is possibly TRBD1 (5 bases). The length of the CDR3 is 16 residues. CDR1 is SQVTM, CDR2 ANQGSEA, per germline. Trimming stripped 1 base from V and 0 bases from J, with 13 bases between. Here the CDR3 reads CSVEGGGLTSGNTIYF. DNA of the CDR3: TGCAGCGTTGAAGGCGGGGGACTGACCTCTGGAAACACCATATATTTT.

This clone was counted between two and nine times. The chain links TRBV5-1 to TRBJ2-7; the match to TRBD2 covers 14 bases. This CDR3 has 15 residues. Germline trimming cut 0 bases from V and 6 bases from J; bases unmatched to any gene: 2. From germline, CDR1 is SGHRS and CDR2 YFSETQ. The CDR3 coding sequence is TGCGCCAGCAGCTTGGCCGGGACTAGCGGGGGCGAGCAGTACTTC. Its protein product is CASSLAGTSGGEQYF.

Comment on this clone: This same CDR3 is encoded by further DNA sequences in the sample. The chain links TRBV5-1 to TRBJ2-2, with D possibly matching TRBD1 (5 bases). Trimming took off 0 bases at V and 4 bases at J, with 7 bases between the two ends. Germline loops: CDR1 SGHRS, CDR2 YFSETQ. This CDR3 is 14 amino acids long. The CDR3 nucleotides read TGCGCCAGCAGCTTGGTCCAGGGCACCGGGGAGCTGTTTTTT. Its translation is CASSLVQGTGELFF.

The chain is built from TRBV19 and TRBJ2-5; D might be TRBD2 (7 bases). V lost 8 bases and J lost 2, with 15 bases in between. The CDR3 extends over 14 amino acids. Germline CDR1 and CDR2: LNHDA and SQIVND (reference sequence). The CDR3 DNA sequence: TGTGCCAGTTGGGGGGGGGCTCGACAAGAGACCCAGTACTTC. Protein sequence: CASWGGARQETQYF.

The V and J genes are TRBV6-5 and TRBJ2-7, with a weak D call TRBD1 (6 bases). The germline gives CDR1 MNHEY, CDR2 SVGAGI. V was pared by 7 bases and J by 2 bases, with 12 bases between. This CDR3 spans 13 amino acids. The CDR3 DNA reads as TGTGCCAGCATGGGGACACCCACCTACGAGCAGTACTTC. Translating it yields CASMGTPTYEQYF.

The rearrangement uses TRBV24-1 and TRBJ2-2; perhaps TRBD1 as D (5 bases). The CDR3 is 15 residues long. V lost 4 bases and J 3 bases, leaving 11 bases between the germline ends. The germline V gene encodes CDR1 KGHDR and CDR2 SFDVKD. CDR3 sequence reads: CATSEDGADTGELFF. The DNA of the CDR3 is TGTGCCACCAGTGAAGATGGGGCGGACACCGGGGAGCTGTTTTTT.

In this sample, this clone turned up once. This chain uses TRBV18 with TRBJ2-7, with TRBD1 as a possible D gene (5 bases). The germline V gene encodes CDR1 KGHSH and CDR2 LQKENI. V dropped 5 bases and J dropped 4 bases, with 12 bases sitting between them. There are 13 residues in the CDR3. In DNA, the CDR3 is TGTGCCAGCTCAGGGCAGGGAAGGTACGAGCAGTACTTC. Its protein is CASSGQGRYEQYF.

The V and J genes are TRBV10-3 and TRBJ1-2; D unresolved. Germline assignment: CDR1 ENHRY and CDR2 SYGVKD. The germline V and J ends were trimmed by 7 bases and 8 bases, with 17 bases remaining between them. There are 13 residues in the CDR3. CDR3: CAITPEVAGGYTF. The CDR3 DNA is TGTGCCATCACCCCCGAGGTAGCGGGGGGCTACACCTTC.

The chain uses TRBV11-3 and TRBJ2-2; no clear D gene. The germline CDR1 and CDR2 sequences are SGHNT and YENEEA. Trimming stripped 5 bases from V and 6 bases from J, with 7 bases between. The CDR3 extends over 12 amino acids. CDR3 bases: TGTGCCAGCAGCCGGTTTTCCGGGGAGCTGTTTTTT. Translation: CASSRFSGELFF. The variable domain in full, completed from reference TRBV11-3 and TRBJ2-2, reads EAGVVQSPRYKIIEKKQPVAFWCNPISGHNTLYWYLQNLGQGPELLIRYENEEAVDDSQLPKDRFSAERLKGVDSTLKIQPAELGDSAVYLCASSRFSGELFFGEGSRLTVL.

This clone has more than one count but fewer than ten. The rearrangement uses TRBV30 and TRBJ1-1; the D gene is possibly TRBD1 (5 bases). Trimming removed 2 bases from V and 3 bases from J, with 10 bases in between. Germline V gene sequence: CDR1 GTSNPN, CDR2 SVGIG (reference sequence). The CDR3 loop spans 13 amino acids. The CDR3 loop reads CAWSPGFYTEAFF. DNA of the CDR3: TGTGCCTGGAGTCCAGGGTTTTACACTGAAGCTTTCTTT. Filled out from reference TRBV30 and TRBJ1-1, the complete variable domain reads SQTIHQWPATLVQPVGSPLSLECTVEGTSNPNLYWYRQAAGRGLQLLFYSVGIGQISSEVPQNLSASRPQDRQFILSSKKLLLSDSGFYLCAWSPGFYTEAFFGQGTRLTVV.

The count of this clone is one. The chain links TRBV24-1 to TRBJ1-1, with D hard to call. Per germline, CDR1 KGHDR and CDR2 SFDVKD. Trimming took 4 bases from V and 3 from J, leaving 17 bases between them. The CDR3 consists of 16 residues. The CDR3 sequence is CATSDSQWPQDTEAFF. The CDR3 DNA is TGTGCCACCAGTGACAGTCAATGGCCCCAGGACACTGAAGCTTTCTTT.

The rearrangement links TRBV6-5 to TRBJ1-6; 9 nucleotides align to TRBD1. CDR1 MNHEY and CDR2 SVGAGI come from the germline V gene. CDR3 length: 15 residues. V was pared by 6 bases and J by 7 bases, with 7 bases of the junction left unmatched. CDR3 region: CASRRGQGSNSPLHF. The CDR3 DNA follows: TGTGCCAGCAGAAGGGGACAGGGATCGAATTCACCCCTCCACTTT.

The chain employs TRBV19 and TRBJ1-2, with 12 bases lining up with TRBD1. The CDR3 totals 18 residues. Germline lookup yields CDR1 LNHDA and CDR2 SQIVND (reference sequence). V was clipped by 4 bases and J by 0 bases; unmatched bases: 9. The CDR3 reads CASSTSGTGGRSNYGYTF. CDR3 bases: TGTGCCAGTAGTACCTCCGGGACAGGGGGCCGTTCTAACTATGGCTACACCTTC.

This chain uses TRBV4-1 with TRBJ2-7; D gene uncertain. The V gene lost 4 bases and the J gene lost 2 bases, with 15 bases spanning the gap. Germline V gene data show CDR1 as MGHRA and CDR2 as YSYEKL. This CDR3 spans 15 amino acids. This CDR3 reads CASSLLPASPYEQYF. The DNA of the CDR3 is TGCGCCAGCAGCCTGCTGCCTGCGTCCCCCTACGAGCAGTACTTC.

This chain uses TRBV6-2 or TRBV6-3 with TRBJ2-5; a possible D gene is TRBD2 (5 bases). The germline V gene encodes CDR1 MNHEY and CDR2 SVGEGT. Trimming took off 2 bases at V and 1 base at J, with 8 bases between the two ends. This CDR3 is built from 14 residues. The CDR3 sequence is CASSYPGIQETQYF. For the CDR3, the DNA is TGTGCCAGCAGTTACCCCGGGATCCAAGAGACCCAGTACTTC.

The chain employs TRBV27 and TRBJ2-1; maybe TRBD2 (6 bases). This CDR3 region has 16 residues. The ends were cut back, 7 bases at V and 0 bases at J, with 16 bases in the middle. CDR1 and CDR2 from the germline V gene are MNHEY and SMNVEV (reference sequence). CDR3: CASKGGPSSSYNEQFF. In DNA, the CDR3 is TGTGCCAGCAAGGGAGGCCCTTCAAGCTCCTACAATGAGCAGTTCTTC.

V gene TRBV20-1 combines with J gene TRBJ2-1; TRBD2 is a possible D gene (6 bases). CDR1 and CDR2 from the germline V gene are DFQATT and SNEGSKA (reference sequence). CDR3 size: 11 residues. The DNA of the CDR3 is TGCAGCCCCCACGGGGGCAATGAGCAGTTCTTC. Translation gives CSPHGGNEQFF.

The chain carries TRBV18 and TRBJ1-2; the match to TRBD1 covers 8 bases. This CDR3 comprises 13 residues. V shed 6 bases, J shed 4 bases, and the junction held 4 bases outside the gene matches. The germline V gene has CDR1 KGHSH and CDR2 LQKENI. In nucleotides, the CDR3 is TGTGCCAGCTCGCAGGGGGCTGGCTATGGCTACACCTTC. Amino acid sequence: CASSQGAGYGYTF.

The chain has TRBV7-8 and TRBJ1-1; a possible D gene is TRBD1 (6 bases). Germline CDR1 SGHVS, CDR2 FQNEAQ. The CDR3 spans 14 residues. Trimming took 5 bases from V and 1 from J, leaving 11 bases between them. The CDR3 spells CASSPRDTNTEAFF. The DNA of the CDR3 is TGTGCCAGCAGCCCCCGGGACACGAACACTGAAGCTTTCTTT. The entire variable domain, with the rest obtained from reference TRBV7-8 and TRBJ1-1, is as follows: GAGVSQSPRYKVAKRGQDVALRCDPISGHVSLFWYQQALGQGPEFLTYFQNEAQLDKSGLPSDRFFAERPEGSVSTLKIQRTQQEDSAVYLCASSPRDTNTEAFFGQGTRLTVV.

The chain is built from TRBV24-1 and TRBJ1-2, with 7 bases matching TRBD1. The germline gives CDR1 KGHDR, CDR2 SFDVKD. The CDR3 consists of 14 residues. V was clipped by 3 bases and J by 8 bases; unmatched bases: 8. The CDR3, as DNA: TGTGCCACCAGTGATCTTGACAGGGTGGGCGGCTACACCTTC. Translation gives CATSDLDRVGGYTF.

The V and J genes are TRBV4-2 and TRBJ2-1; D remains unclear. The length of the CDR3 is 16 residues. Germline-derived CDR1 and CDR2 are LGHNA and YNFKEQ. Trimming left V 0 bases short and J 4 bases short, with 13 bases between. The CDR3 DNA reads TGTGCCAGCAGCCAAGATGCGACTGCAGATTACAATGAGCAGTTCTTC. It yields the protein CASSQDATADYNEQFF.

The chain uses TRBV30 and TRBJ1-4; D gene unclear. The CDR3 length is 14 residues. The V gene lost 6 bases and the J gene lost 5 bases, with 16 bases spanning the gap. In germline, CDR1 is GTSNPN, CDR2 SVGIG (reference sequence). This chain's CDR3 is CACGSRVPNEKLFF. The CDR3 coding sequence is TGTGCCTGCGGGTCCCGGGTCCCCAATGAAAAACTGTTTTTT.